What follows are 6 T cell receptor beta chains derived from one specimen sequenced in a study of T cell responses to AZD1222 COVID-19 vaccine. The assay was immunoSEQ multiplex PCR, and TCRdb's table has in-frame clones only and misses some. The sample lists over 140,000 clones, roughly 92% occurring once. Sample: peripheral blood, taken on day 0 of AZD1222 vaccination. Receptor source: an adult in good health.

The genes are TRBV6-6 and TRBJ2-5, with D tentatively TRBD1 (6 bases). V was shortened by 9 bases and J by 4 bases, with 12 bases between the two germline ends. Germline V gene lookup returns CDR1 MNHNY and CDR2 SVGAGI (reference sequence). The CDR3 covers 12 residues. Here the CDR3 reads CASQQGAETQYF. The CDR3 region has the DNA TGTGCCAGTCAACAGGGAGCAGAGACCCAGTACTTC.

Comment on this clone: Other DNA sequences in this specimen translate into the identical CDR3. CDR3 sequence: CASSPSTDTQYF. The CDR3 nucleotides are TGTGCCAGCTCCCCTAGCACAGATACGCAGTATTTT. The genes are TRBV18 and TRBJ2-3; D uncertain. Germline V lookup: CDR1 KGHSH, CDR2 LQKENI. The ends were cut back, 6 bases at V and 0 bases at J, with 4 bases in the middle. This CDR3 region has 12 residues.

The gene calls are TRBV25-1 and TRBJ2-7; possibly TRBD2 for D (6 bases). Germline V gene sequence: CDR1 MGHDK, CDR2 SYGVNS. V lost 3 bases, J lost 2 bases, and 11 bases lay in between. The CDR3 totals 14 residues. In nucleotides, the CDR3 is TGTGCCAGCAGTGAGGAGCGGGCCCCCTACGAGCAGTACTTC. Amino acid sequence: CASSEERAPYEQYF.

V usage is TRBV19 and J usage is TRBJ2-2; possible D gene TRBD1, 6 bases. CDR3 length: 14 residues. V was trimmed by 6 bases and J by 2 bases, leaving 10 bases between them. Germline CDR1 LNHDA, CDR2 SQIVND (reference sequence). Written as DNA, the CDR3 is TGTGCCAGTAGAACCGGGACAAACACCGGGGAGCTGTTTTTT. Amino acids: CASRTGTNTGELFF.

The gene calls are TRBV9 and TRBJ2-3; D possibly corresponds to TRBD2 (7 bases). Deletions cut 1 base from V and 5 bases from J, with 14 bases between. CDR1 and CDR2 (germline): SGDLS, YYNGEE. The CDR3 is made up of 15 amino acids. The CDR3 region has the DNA TGTGCCAGCAGCGTACTCCCGGGGGGCTTAGATACGCAGTATTTT. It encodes CASSVLPGGLDTQYF.

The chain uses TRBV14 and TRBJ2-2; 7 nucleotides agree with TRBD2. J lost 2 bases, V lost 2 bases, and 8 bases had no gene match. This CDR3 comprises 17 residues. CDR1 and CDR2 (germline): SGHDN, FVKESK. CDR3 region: CASSQNRDYHNTGELFF. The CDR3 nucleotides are TGTGCCAGCAGCCAAAACCGGGACTACCATAACACCGGGGAGCTGTTTTTT.